The 30 T cell receptor beta chains presented below share a single source sample, sequenced in a study of T cell responses to AZD1222 COVID-19 vaccine. Sequencing was performed with immunoSEQ multiplex PCR; in TCRdb, only in-frame clones are kept and a portion is missing. The sample yields over 150,000 clones, roughly 88% seen once. The sample was peripheral blood, taken 28 days after the second AZD1222 dose. The source of these receptors is an adult who received the AZD1222 COVID-19 vaccine.

V gene TRBV7-3 combines with J gene TRBJ2-3; D ambiguous. The CDR3 runs 15 residues. The germline gives CDR1 SGHTA, CDR2 FQGTGA. V shed 5 bases and J shed 5 bases, with 17 bases lying between them. The CDR3 region is CASSPQWAGEDTQYF. CDR3 DNA: TGTGCCAGCAGCCCTCAGTGGGCTGGGGAAGATACGCAGTATTTT.

The V and J genes are TRBV9 and TRBJ1-2; D not certain. There are 13 residues in the CDR3. Trimming left V 0 bases short and J 6 bases short, with 9 bases between. Germline V gives CDR1 SGDLS, CDR2 YYNGEE. The CDR3 region has the DNA TGTGCCAGCAGCGTAGTCCCGGGAGATGGCTACACCTTC. It is translated as CASSVVPGDGYTF.

The chain is built from TRBV7-2 and TRBJ1-5; 11 bases agree with TRBD1. The CDR3 has 18 amino acids. The V and J ends lost 2 bases and 0 bases, in that order; junction bases with no gene match: 6. Germline V gene lookup returns CDR1 SGHTA and CDR2 FQGNSA. The CDR3 spells CASSLIGTGGYSNQPQHF. The CDR3 region has the DNA TGTGCCAGCAGCTTAATAGGGACAGGGGGATATAGCAATCAGCCCCAGCATTTT.

The rearrangement uses TRBV19 and TRBJ1-5, with a weak D call TRBD1 (5 bases). The CDR3 spans 15 residues. The V end was cut by 4 bases, the J end by 0 bases, with 10 bases between. Germline CDR1 and CDR2: LNHDA and SQIVND (reference sequence). The DNA of the CDR3 is TGTGCCAGTAGTAGGACACGCGATAGCAATCAGCCCCAGCATTTT. It translates to CASSRTRDSNQPQHF.

The V gene is TRBV9, the J gene TRBJ2-1; D may be TRBD1 (7 bases). The CDR3 contains 15 residues. Looked up from germline, CDR1 is SGDLS and CDR2 is YYNGEE. V was pared by 4 bases and J by 4 bases, with 15 bases between. DNA of the CDR3: TGTGCCAGCAGCTATGGACAGGCGGGGTACAATGAGCAGTTCTTC. It codes for CASSYGQAGYNEQFF.

This clone was seen just once. The chain employs TRBV27 and TRBJ2-3; D is perhaps TRBD1 (5 bases). CDR3 length: 13 residues. Trimming shortened V by 4 bases and J by 6 bases, and 11 bases separated the two germline ends. From germline, CDR1 is MNHEY and CDR2 SMNVEV (reference sequence). This CDR3 is CASSYRQKDTQYF. The DNA for the CDR3 is TGTGCCAGCAGTTACCGACAGAAGGATACGCAGTATTTT.

The chain recombines TRBV20-1 with TRBJ2-7, with 11 bases lining up with TRBD2. The CDR3 extends over 15 amino acids. CDR1 is DFQATT, CDR2 SNEGSKA, per germline (reference sequence). The V segment lost 3 bases and the J segment 4 bases; nucleotides outside the gene matches: 8. The CDR3 sequence: CSASGSGGAGYEQYF. DNA of the CDR3: TGCAGTGCTAGTGGTAGCGGGGGGGCAGGGTACGAGCAGTACTTC.

This chain uses TRBV9 with TRBJ2-2; D uncertain. This CDR3 spans 17 amino acids. V lost 0 bases and J lost 0, with 12 bases in between. Germline assignment: CDR1 SGDLS and CDR2 YYNGEE. The CDR3 coding sequence is TGTGCCAGCAGCGTAGTGTTTGGGCATCCGAACACCGGGGAGCTGTTTTTT. Translating it yields CASSVVFGHPNTGELFF.

The chain is built from TRBV7-8 and TRBJ2-1; tentatively, D is TRBD1 (6 bases). This CDR3 comprises 15 residues. Germline assignment: CDR1 SGHVS and CDR2 FQNEAQ. V shed 2 bases and J shed 5 bases, with 13 bases lying between them. CDR3 sequence reads: CASSLPGQSNNEQFF. CDR3 DNA sequence: TGTGCCAGCAGCTTACCAGGACAGAGCAACAATGAGCAGTTCTTC.

The V and J genes are TRBV19 and TRBJ2-1; D possibly corresponds to TRBD2 (6 bases). The V gene lost 7 bases and the J gene lost 0 bases, with 16 bases spanning the gap. The length of the CDR3 is 16 residues. In germline, CDR1 is LNHDA, CDR2 SQIVND (reference sequence). The CDR3 region is CASTLGRGNSYNEQFF. The DNA for the CDR3 is TGTGCCAGTACTTTGGGGCGGGGAAACTCCTACAATGAGCAGTTCTTC.

The chain has TRBV19 and TRBJ1-1; D is uncertain. The ends were cut back, 3 bases at V and 5 bases at J, with 13 bases in the middle. Germline assignment: CDR1 LNHDA and CDR2 SQIVND (reference sequence). CDR3 length equals 14 residues. CDR3 region: CASSIKAAGTEAFF. The CDR3 DNA sequence: TGTGCCAGTAGTATCAAGGCGGCGGGGACTGAAGCTTTCTTT.

V and J are TRBV19 and TRBJ2-3, with D unresolved. The germline V and J ends were trimmed by 6 bases and 3 bases, with 10 bases remaining between them. This CDR3 comprises 13 residues. Germline values: CDR1 LNHDA, CDR2 SQIVND (reference sequence). The DNA of the CDR3 is TGTGCCAGTAGCCAAATAAATACAGATACGCAGTATTTT. Its translation: CASSQINTDTQYF.

The gene calls are TRBV24-1 and TRBJ1-4; tentative D call: TRBD1 (6 bases). Germline loops: CDR1 KGHDR, CDR2 SFDVKD. This CDR3 is 15 amino acids long. The germline V and J ends were trimmed by 9 bases and 7 bases, with 20 bases remaining between them. The CDR3 DNA reads as TGTGCCACCTTCCTCAAGGGGGGCAGGGGTGAAAAACTGTTTTTT. Encoded protein: CATFLKGGRGEKLFF.

The gene calls are TRBV7-2 and TRBJ1-1; D call uncertain. The CDR3 loop spans 13 amino acids. V was trimmed by 5 bases and J by 3 bases, leaving 10 bases between them. Germline lookup yields CDR1 SGHTA and CDR2 FQGNSA. The CDR3 loop reads CASSPMAHTEAFF. CDR3 nucleotide sequence: TGTGCCAGCAGCCCGATGGCTCACACTGAAGCTTTCTTT. Filled out from reference TRBV7-2 and TRBJ1-1, the complete variable domain reads GAGVSQSPSNKVTEKGKDVELRCDPISGHTALYWYRQSLGQGLEFLIYFQGNSAPDKSGLPSDRFSAERTGGSVSTLTIQRTQQEDSAVYLCASSPMAHTEAFFGQGTRLTVV.

The J gene is TRBJ1-4, the V gene TRBV19, with 10 bases aligning to TRBD1. Germline CDR1 reads LNHDA; CDR2 reads SQIVND (reference sequence). The trim removed 6 bases at V and 3 bases at J, leaving 4 bases unmatched. CDR3 size: 15 residues. The CDR3 spells CASSGQGDSNEKLFF. The CDR3 DNA sequence: TGTGCCAGTAGCGGACAGGGGGATTCTAATGAAAAACTGTTTTTT.

This chain joins TRBV19 and TRBJ1-1; D gene ambiguous. Germline-derived CDR1 and CDR2 are LNHDA and SQIVND (reference sequence). Trimming removed 4 bases at V and 5 bases at J, with 20 bases between. CDR3 length equals 16 residues. Here the CDR3 DNA reads TGTGCCAGTAGTAGTTGGGCAGGTTCTACGGGGACTGAAGCTTTCTTT. It encodes CASSSWAGSTGTEAFF. The full variable domain, rest sourced from reference TRBV19 and TRBJ1-1, is DGGITQSPKYLFRKEGQNVTLSCEQNLNHDAMYWYRQDPGQGLRLIYYSQIVNDFQKGDIAEGYSVSREKKESFPLTVTSAQKNPTAFYLCASSSWAGSTGTEAFFGQGTRLTVV.

The chain employs TRBV9 and TRBJ1-2; 10 nucleotides match TRBD1. CDR1 and CDR2 (germline): SGDLS, YYNGEE. The CDR3 is 14 residues long. Trimming at V came to 0 bases and at J to 8 bases, leaving 4 bases not matched to a gene. The DNA for the CDR3 is TGTGCCAGCAGCGTAGGACAGGGGGCGGACGGCTACACCTTC. Translating gives CASSVGQGADGYTF.

V is TRBV5-1 and J is TRBJ1-1; 11 nucleotides match TRBD1. There are 15 residues in the CDR3. V trimming: 4 bases; J trimming: 5 bases; junction bases outside the gene matches: 7. Per the germline V gene, CDR1 is SGHRS and CDR2 is YFSETQ. The CDR3 is CASSGQGAEKTEAFF. As DNA, the CDR3 is TGCGCCAGCAGCGGACAGGGGGCCGAGAAGACTGAAGCTTTCTTT.

V gene TRBV20-1 combines with J gene TRBJ2-3; TRBD1 matches at 8 bases. The V and J ends lost 3 bases and 5 bases, in that order; junction bases with no gene match: 10. The CDR3 sequence is 15 residues long. Germline CDR1 and CDR2: DFQATT and SNEGSKA (reference sequence). This chain's CDR3 is CSASGQGGPLDTQYF. For the CDR3, the DNA is TGCAGTGCTAGTGGACAGGGAGGCCCCCTAGATACGCAGTATTTT.

The V gene is TRBV10-3, the J gene TRBJ1-5, with unresolved D. Germline CDR1 is ENHRY and CDR2 is SYGVKD. Trimming shortened V by 6 bases and J by 5 bases, and 11 bases separated the two germline ends. This CDR3 contains 13 residues. CDR3 nucleotide sequence: TGTGCCATCAGCGATCTCGGGGATCAGCCCCAGCATTTT. Translating gives CAISDLGDQPQHF.

This chain uses TRBV7-6 with TRBJ2-2; a possible D gene is TRBD1 (5 bases). This CDR3 has 15 residues. V lost 5 bases to trimming and J lost 0 bases, with 10 bases between them. The V gene's germline CDR1 is SGHVS and CDR2 FNYEAQ. The CDR3 here is CASSSRVSNTGELFF. The CDR3 coding sequence is TGTGCCAGCAGCAGCAGGGTTTCGAACACCGGGGAGCTGTTTTTT.

The rearrangement links TRBV6-2 or TRBV6-3 to TRBJ2-2, with D possibly TRBD1 on 5 matching bases. Per germline, CDR1 MNHEY and CDR2 SVGEGT. This CDR3 is built from 13 residues. Trimming stripped 5 bases from V and 4 bases from J, with 8 bases between. Here the CDR3 DNA reads TGTGCCAGCAGTCCAGGGTTCACCGGGGAGCTGTTTTTT. Amino acids: CASSPGFTGELFF.

This clone turned up a few times. The chain links TRBV3-1 (or the pseudogene TRBV3-2) to TRBJ1-1, with 7 bases identical to TRBD1. Per germline, CDR1 LGHDT and CDR2 YNNKEL (reference sequence). V shed 1 base and J 4 bases; nucleotides not matched to a gene: 9. The CDR3 runs 16 residues. CDR3 region: CASSQVFRQGGTEAFF. The CDR3 nucleotides are TGTGCCAGCAGCCAAGTCTTTCGGCAGGGGGGCACTGAAGCTTTCTTT.

The V gene is TRBV5-1, the J gene TRBJ1-2, with D hard to call. Trimming shortened V by 4 bases and J by 7 bases, and 14 bases separated the two germline ends. The CDR3 has 13 residues. Germline V gene lookup returns CDR1 SGHRS and CDR2 YFSETQ. CDR3 DNA sequence: TGCGCCAGCAGCACTCCAGGAGCTTCTGGCTACACCTTC. Protein sequence: CASSTPGASGYTF.

This clone occurred once. The sample holds other DNA sequences that translate to the same CDR3. The rearrangement joins TRBV18 to TRBJ2-7; 9 bases match TRBD1. This CDR3 region has 14 residues. The V gene end was trimmed by 3 bases and the J gene end by 3 bases; junction bases not matched to a gene: 3. Germline V gene lookup returns CDR1 KGHSH and CDR2 LQKENI. CDR3 loop: CASSPGTGIYEQYF. CDR3 coding DNA: TGTGCCAGCTCACCCGGGACAGGGATCTACGAGCAGTACTTC.

The chain employs TRBV9 and TRBJ2-1, with D unclear. The CDR3 extends over 13 amino acids. Per the germline V gene, CDR1 is SGDLS and CDR2 is YYNGEE. V was pared by 2 bases and J by 5 bases, with 8 bases between. The CDR3, as DNA: TGTGCCAGCAGCGTCAGTGGGGACAATGAGCAGTTCTTC. This translates into CASSVSGDNEQFF.

J is TRBJ2-3 and V is TRBV19, with 9 bases matching TRBD1. Losses at the gene ends were 1 base for V and 1 base for J; bases not matched to a gene: 3. CDR3 length: 16 residues. Germline CDR1 reads LNHDA; CDR2 reads SQIVND (reference sequence). As DNA, the CDR3 is TGTGCCAGTAGTATAGTTACAGGGGGCGGCACAGATACGCAGTATTTT. Translated: CASSIVTGGGTDTQYF.

This clone came up a few times. V is TRBV3-1 (or the pseudogene TRBV3-2) and J is TRBJ1-5; D gene unclear. Germline CDR1 and CDR2: LGHDT and YNNKEL (reference sequence). V lost 2 bases, J lost 5 bases, and 10 bases lay in between. The CDR3 spans 14 residues. Written as DNA, the CDR3 is TGTGCCAGCAGCCAACTCTTCGGGGATCAGCCCCAGCATTTT. This sequence encodes CASSQLFGDQPQHF.

This chain joins TRBV21-1 and TRBJ1-5. TRBV21-1 is shown as a pseudogene. The CDR3 spans 15 residues. CDR3 bases: TGTGCCAGCAGCAAAAAGGGTGGCTGGGATCAGCCCCAGCATTTT. Encoded protein: CASSKKGGWDQPQHF.

The J gene is TRBJ1-4, the V gene TRBV5-4; tentatively, D is TRBD1 (5 bases). This CDR3 spans 14 amino acids. Trimming removed 4 bases from V and 1 base from J, with 8 bases in between. Germline lookup yields CDR1 SGHNT and CDR2 YYREEE (reference sequence). For the CDR3, the DNA is TGTGCCAGCAGCAAAGGGGTAACTAATGAAAAACTGTTTTTT. Protein: CASSKGVTNEKLFF. Looking up the rest from reference TRBV5-4 and TRBJ1-4 gives the full variable domain: ETGVTQSPTHLIKTRGQQVTLRCSSQSGHNTVSWYQQALGQGPQFIFQYYREEENGRGNFPPRFSGLQFPNYSSELNVNALELDDSALYLCASSKGVTNEKLFFGSGTQLSVL.